This passage covers 20 T cell receptor beta chains from one sample sequenced in a study of T cells after somatic rescue of genetic block. TCRdb keeps only in-frame clones here, not all; method: immunoSEQ multiplex PCR. The data hold about 110,000 clones, with about nine tenths observed a single time. Sequencing was performed on peripheral blood mononuclear cells (PBMCs). These receptors all come from a woman aged 18-30 years.

There are a few counts of this clone. The chain combines TRBV30 with TRBJ1-4; no clear D. Trimming shortened V by 2 bases and J by 14 bases, and 15 bases separated the two germline ends. The CDR3 spans 12 residues. Germline loops: CDR1 GTSNPN, CDR2 SVGIG (reference sequence). The CDR3 DNA follows: TGTGCCTGGAGTTTTATTGGCAGAGATCTGTTTTTT. Encoded protein: CAWSFIGRDLFF.

This chain connects TRBV7-8 to TRBJ2-1, with 7 nucleotides matching TRBD1. Germline V lookup: CDR1 SGHVS, CDR2 FQNEAQ. The ends lost 4 bases at V and 5 bases at J; junction bases unmatched: 8. The CDR3 covers 15 residues. This CDR3 is CASSSTTGNNNEQFF. For the CDR3, the DNA is TGTGCCAGCAGCTCAACGACAGGGAATAACAATGAGCAGTTCTTC.

The rearrangement links TRBV7-3 to TRBJ1-1; TRBD1 matches 8 bases. Germline trimming cut 5 bases from V and 5 bases from J; bases unmatched to any gene: 16. The V gene's germline CDR1 is SGHTA and CDR2 FQGTGA. The CDR3 is 17 residues long. CDR3 sequence (DNA): TGTGCCAGCAGCCCCACCAGCCAGGGGGCAGGAAAAACTGAAGCTTTCTTT. Translation gives CASSPTSQGAGKTEAFF.

The chain uses TRBV5-1 and TRBJ2-3; D remains ambiguous. The CDR3 consists of 15 residues. V was shortened by 4 bases and J by 0 bases, with 12 bases between the two germline ends. Germline V CDR1 and CDR2: SGHRS, YFSETQ. CDR3 DNA sequence: TGCGCCAGCAGCCCCCCCCGGGCTAGCACAGATACGCAGTATTTT. This translates into CASSPPRASTDTQYF. Using reference TRBV5-1 and TRBJ2-3 for the parts outside the CDR3, the full variable domain is KAGVTQTPRYLIKTRGQQVTLSCSPISGHRSVSWYQQTPGQGLQFLFEYFSETQRNKGNFPGRFSGRQFSNSRSEMNVSTLELGDSALYLCASSPPRASTDTQYFGPGTRLTVL.

The chain combines TRBV13 with TRBJ1-2; 8 bases align to TRBD1. With V trimmed by 3 bases and J by 0 bases, 6 bases remained unmatched. CDR3 length equals 16 residues. Germline loops: CDR1 PRHDT, CDR2 FYEKMQ (reference sequence). CDR3 in amino acids: CASSLGGTGSNYGYTF. The CDR3 nucleotides read TGTGCCAGCAGCTTGGGGGGGACAGGCTCTAACTATGGCTACACCTTC.

The rearrangement uses TRBV7-2 and TRBJ1-3, with unresolved D. V was shortened by 7 bases and J by 4 bases, with 17 bases between the two germline ends. The CDR3 consists of 15 residues. Germline CDR1 is SGHTA and CDR2 is FQGNSA. The CDR3 bases are TGTGCCAGCACCCCAACCCCACAGCGCGGAAACACCATATATTTT. This sequence encodes CASTPTPQRGNTIYF. Full variable domain (rest looked up from reference TRBV7-2 and TRBJ1-3): GAGVSQSPSNKVTEKGKDVELRCDPISGHTALYWYRQSLGQGLEFLIYFQGNSAPDKSGLPSDRFSAERTGGSVSTLTIQRTQQEDSAVYLCASTPTPQRGNTIYFGEGSWLTVV.

The chain carries TRBV7-9 and TRBJ2-6; 7 nucleotides match TRBD1. This CDR3 has 19 residues. V lost 1 base to trimming and J lost 0 bases; unmatched junction nucleotides: 9. CDR1 and CDR2 from the germline V gene are SEHNR and FQNEAQ (reference sequence). CDR3 DNA sequence: TGTGCCAGCAGCTTAGATTTGGGCCGGGACAGCTCTGGGGCCAACGTCCTGACTTTC. It translates to CASSLDLGRDSSGANVLTF.

The CDR3 region is CGTGQGYNEQFF. The CDR3 DNA is TGTGGGACGGGACAGGGCTACAATGAGCAGTTCTTC. The V call is TRBV19, the J call TRBJ2-1, with 9 bases identical to TRBD1. The CDR3 totals 12 residues. Germline assignment: CDR1 LNHDA and CDR2 SQIVND (reference sequence).

The genes are TRBV7-8 and TRBJ1-6, with D maybe TRBD1 (6 bases). The V end was cut by 3 bases, the J end by 0 bases, with 15 bases between. CDR3 length equals 18 residues. Germline V gene data show CDR1 as SGHVS and CDR2 as FQNEAQ. The CDR3 DNA reads as TGTGCCAGCAGCTTGGGGAGAAGGGGGAGCTCCTATAATTCACCCCTCCACTTT. This gives the protein CASSLGRRGSSYNSPLHF.

This sequence joins TRBV16 and TRBJ1-1; D is perhaps TRBD1 (5 bases). From germline, CDR1 is KGHSY and CDR2 FQNENV. The CDR3 length is 17 residues. Trimming stripped 4 bases from V and 2 bases from J, with 20 bases between. Here the CDR3 reads CASSRVFGTVINTEAFF. The CDR3 DNA sequence: TGTGCCAGCAGCCGCGTTTTTGGGACGGTTATTAACACTGAAGCTTTCTTT.

This clone was found once. The rearrangement links TRBV7-9 to TRBJ1-1; D is unclear. The germline gives CDR1 SEHNR, CDR2 FQNEAQ (reference sequence). The CDR3 length is 12 residues. V shed 5 bases and J shed 3 bases, with 7 bases lying between them. The CDR3 sequence: CASSLPDTEAFF. The CDR3 DNA reads as TGTGCCAGCAGCCTCCCGGACACTGAAGCTTTCTTT.

This clone was observed a handful of times. CDR3: CASSAGGLTEAFF. DNA of the CDR3: TGTGCCAGCAGCGCAGGGGGGCTCACTGAAGCTTTCTTT. The rearrangement joins TRBV7-9 to TRBJ1-1; the match to TRBD1 covers 7 bases. The CDR3 covers 13 residues. V was clipped by 5 bases and J by 4 bases; unmatched bases: 4. Germline V gene lookup returns CDR1 SEHNR and CDR2 FQNEAQ (reference sequence).

The chain uses TRBV5-4 and TRBJ2-3; D is uncertain. CDR1 and CDR2 (germline): SGHNT, YYREEE (reference sequence). V dropped 5 bases and J dropped 0 bases, with 13 bases sitting between them. This CDR3 region has 15 residues. CDR3 nucleotide sequence: TGTGCCAGCAGGATATTCGGGTACAGCACAGATACGCAGTATTTT. Translation gives CASRIFGYSTDTQYF.

This clone was picked up one time. The chain carries TRBV10-3 and TRBJ2-7; D gene uncertain. V was clipped by 2 bases and J by 4 bases, with 9 bases between them. Germline V gene lookup returns CDR1 ENHRY and CDR2 SYGVKD. This CDR3 has 13 amino acids. CDR3 nucleotides: TGTGCCATCAGTGAGGGAGCAGTGTACGAGCAGTACTTC. Protein product: CAISEGAVYEQYF.

Comments on this clone: An end of the junction does not agree with germline; a read error may underlie this. The chain recombines TRBV9 with TRBJ1-2; maybe TRBD1 (5 bases). CDR3 length: 13 amino acids. Germline CDR1 SGDLS, CDR2 YYNGEE. CDR3 sequence reads: CASSGTEGRRLFF. In DNA form, the CDR3 reads TGTGCCAGCAGCGGTACTGAGGGGCGGAGGTTGTTCTTC.

The rearrangement uses TRBV30 and TRBJ2-7; D uncertain. The CDR3 contains 12 residues. Germline V gene data show CDR1 as GTSNPN and CDR2 as SVGIG (reference sequence). The germline V and J ends were trimmed by 3 bases and 2 bases, with 8 bases remaining between them. CDR3 sequence reads: CAWRHNTYEQYF. CDR3 nucleotide sequence: TGTGCCTGGAGGCACAACACCTACGAGCAGTACTTC.

As to this clone: The sample has other DNA sequences that encode this CDR3 too. The chain has TRBV7-3 and TRBJ2-7; D may be TRBD1 (6 bases). The germline V gene encodes CDR1 SGHTA and CDR2 FQGTGA. CDR3 length: 13 amino acids. The V end lost 5 bases, the J end lost 0 bases, and 8 bases lay between the germline ends. The CDR3 region has the DNA TGTGCCAGCAGCCGGGACAACTCCTACGAGCAGTACTTC. It translates to CASSRDNSYEQYF.

The J gene is TRBJ1-6, the V gene TRBV2; possible D gene TRBD1, 5 bases. This CDR3 region has 14 residues. The V end lost 6 bases, the J end lost 8 bases, and 14 bases lay between the germline ends. Germline CDR1 is SNHLY and CDR2 is FYNNEI. Here the CDR3 DNA reads TGTGCCAGCAGCCCCGGGACGGCTCATTCACCCCTCCACTTT. This gives the protein CASSPGTAHSPLHF. Variable domain in full (rest from reference TRBV2 and TRBJ1-6): EPEVTQTPSHQVTQMGQEVILRCVPISNHLYFYWYRQILGQKVEFLVSFYNNEISEKSEIFDDQFSVERPDGSNFTLKIRSTKLEDSAMYFCASSPGTAHSPLHFGNGTRLTVT.

J is TRBJ2-3 and V is TRBV7-2; D is ambiguous. The V gene lost 1 base and the J gene lost 2 bases, with 10 bases spanning the gap. CDR1 is SGHTA and CDR2 is FQGNSA in the germline V gene. The CDR3 totals 15 residues. The CDR3 bases are TGTGCCAGCAGCTTAGTAGCAGCATTCACAGATACGCAGTATTTT. It encodes CASSLVAAFTDTQYF.

The chain combines TRBV11-1 with TRBJ1-6; D might be TRBD1 (6 bases). CDR3 length equals 14 residues. CDR1 SGHAT and CDR2 FQDESV come from the germline V gene (reference sequence). V lost 3 bases and J lost 5, with 8 bases in between. CDR3 residues: CASSLGHDNSPLHF. CDR3 sequence (DNA): TGTGCCAGCAGCTTGGGACATGATAATTCACCCCTCCACTTT. Using reference TRBV11-1 and TRBJ1-6 for the parts outside the CDR3, the full variable domain is EAEVAQSPRYKITEKSQAVAFWCDPISGHATLYWYRQILGQGPELLVQFQDESVVDDSQLPKDRFSAERLKGVDSTLKIQPAELGDSAMYLCASSLGHDNSPLHFGNGTRLTVT.